This entry is about one T cell receptor beta chain. Only in-frame clones appear in the TCRdb table, and some are missing; sequencing was by immunoSEQ multiplex PCR. The sample holds 130,000 or so clones, approximately 90% seen once. The sample originates from a study of control samples from healthy donors and cancer patients. The J segment lost 7 bases and the V segment lost 6 bases, leaving 12 bases of the junction unmatched. CDR3 length: 15 amino acids. Per the germline V gene, CDR1 is MDHEN and CDR2 is SYDVKM. What was sequenced was blood. This receptor was obtained from a man aged 40-49 years in good health. J is TRBJ1-2 and V is TRBV28; TRBD1 aligns across 9 bases. The CDR3 region has the DNA TGTGCCAGCAGCCTCTTCTCGGGACAGGGTGGTGGCTACACCTTC. Its protein product is CASSLFSGQGGGYTF.